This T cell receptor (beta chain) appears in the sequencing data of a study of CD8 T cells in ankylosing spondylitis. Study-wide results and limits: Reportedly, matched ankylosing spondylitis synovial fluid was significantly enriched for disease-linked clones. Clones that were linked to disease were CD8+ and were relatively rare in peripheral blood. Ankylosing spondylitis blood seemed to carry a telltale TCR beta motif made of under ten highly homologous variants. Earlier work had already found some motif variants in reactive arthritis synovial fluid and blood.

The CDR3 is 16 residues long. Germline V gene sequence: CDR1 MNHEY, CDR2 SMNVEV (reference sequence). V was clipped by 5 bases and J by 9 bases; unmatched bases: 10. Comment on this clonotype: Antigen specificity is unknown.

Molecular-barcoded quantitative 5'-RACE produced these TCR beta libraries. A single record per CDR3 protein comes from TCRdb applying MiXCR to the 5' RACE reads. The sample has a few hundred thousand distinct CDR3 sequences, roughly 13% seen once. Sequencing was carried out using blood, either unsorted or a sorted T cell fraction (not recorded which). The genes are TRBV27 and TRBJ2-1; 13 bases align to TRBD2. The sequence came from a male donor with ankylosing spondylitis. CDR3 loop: CASSPITSGRDSEQFF. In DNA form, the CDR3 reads TGTGCCAGCAGTCCAATTACTAGCGGGAGGGATAGTGAGCAGTTCTTC.